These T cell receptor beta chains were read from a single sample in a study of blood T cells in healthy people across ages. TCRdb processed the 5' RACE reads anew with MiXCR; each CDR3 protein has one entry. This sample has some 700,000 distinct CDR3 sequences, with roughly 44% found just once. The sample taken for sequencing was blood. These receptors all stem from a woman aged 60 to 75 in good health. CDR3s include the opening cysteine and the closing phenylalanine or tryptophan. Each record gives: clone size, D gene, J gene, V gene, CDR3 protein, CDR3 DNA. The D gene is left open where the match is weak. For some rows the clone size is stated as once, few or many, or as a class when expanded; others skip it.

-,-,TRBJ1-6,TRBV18,CASSPVQSNSPLHF,TGTGCCAGCTCACCGGTCCAGAGCAATTCACCCCTCCACTTT
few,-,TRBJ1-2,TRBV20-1,CSATRLEVSEGYTF,TGCAGTGCTACCCGCCTAGAAGTCTCGGAGGGCTACACCTTC
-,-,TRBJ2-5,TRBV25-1,CASSEVGGQETQYF,TGTGCCAGCAGTGAAGTAGGCGGCCAAGAGACCCAGTACTTC
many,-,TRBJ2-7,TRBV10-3,CAISEGGFAGNEQYF,TGTGCCATCAGTGAGGGGGGTTTCGCAGGGAACGAGCAGTACTTC
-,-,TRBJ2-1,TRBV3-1,CASSPVADNEQFF,TGTGCCAGCAGCCCAGTAGCGGACAATGAGCAGTTCTTC
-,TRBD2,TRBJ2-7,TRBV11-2,CASSPRTSGIRYEQYF,TGTGCCAGCAGCCCTAGGACTAGCGGGATTCGCTACGAGCAGTACTTC
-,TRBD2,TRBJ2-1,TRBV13,CASSSTGTSLYNEQFF,TGTGCCAGCAGCTCAACCGGGACTAGTCTTTACAATGAGCAGTTCTTC
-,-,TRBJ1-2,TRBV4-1,CASSQESPGFNTF,TGCGCCAGCAGCCAAGAAAGTCCAGGGTTCAACACCTTC
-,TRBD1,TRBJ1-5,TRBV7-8,CASSFGQGGSNQPQHF,TGTGCCAGCAGCTTCGGACAGGGTGGAAGCAATCAGCCCCAGCATTTT
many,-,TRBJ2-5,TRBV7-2,CASSPSGEETQYF,TGTGCCAGCAGCCCCTCGGGGGAAGAGACCCAGTACTTC
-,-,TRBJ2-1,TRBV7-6,CASSLVISGTYNEQFF,TGTGCCAGCAGCTTAGTCATCAGCGGAACCTACAATGAGCAGTTCTTC
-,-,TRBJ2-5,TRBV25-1,CASSEYIEQYF,TGTGCCAGCAGTGAATACATAGAGCAGTACTTC
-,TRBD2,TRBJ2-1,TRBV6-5,CASSYGTRRGDEQFF,TGTGCCAGCAGTTACGGGACTAGGAGGGGCGATGAGCAGTTCTTC
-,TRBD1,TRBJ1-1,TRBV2,CASSEDRPTEAFF,TGTGCCAGCAGTGAGGACAGGCCCACTGAAGCTTTCTTT
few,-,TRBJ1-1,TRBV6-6,CASSSGRATEAFF,TGTGCCAGCAGTTCCGGACGGGCCACTGAAGCTTTCTTT
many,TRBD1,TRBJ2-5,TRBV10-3,CAISEGTGLETQYF,TGTGCCATCAGTGAGGGGACAGGGCTAGAGACCCAGTACTTC
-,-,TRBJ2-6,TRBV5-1,CASSSFRGAGANVLTF,TGCGCCAGCAGCTCCTTCAGGGGAGCTGGGGCCAACGTCCTGACTTTC
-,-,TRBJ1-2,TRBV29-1,CSVERNDSPRGGYTF,TGCAGCGTTGAACGGAACGACAGTCCCAGAGGAGGCTACACCTTC
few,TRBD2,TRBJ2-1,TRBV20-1,CSARSPSSGSTYNEQFF,TGCAGTGCTAGGTCTCCTTCTAGCGGGAGCACCTACAATGAGCAGTTCTTC
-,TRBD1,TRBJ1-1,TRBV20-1,CSARDEGGRVSTEAFF,TGCAGTGCTAGAGATGAAGGGGGCAGGGTGAGCACTGAAGCTTTCTTT
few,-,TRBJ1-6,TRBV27,CASGSRESYNSPLHF,TGTGCCAGCGGATCCAGGGAAAGCTATAATTCACCCCTCCACTTT
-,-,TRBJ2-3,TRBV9,CASSAPPEQGISDTQYF,TGTGCCAGCAGCGCCCCCCCGGAACAGGGCATATCAGATACGCAGTATTTT
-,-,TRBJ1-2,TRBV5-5,CASSYREDSGYTF,TGTGCCAGCAGCTACCGAGAGGACTCGGGCTACACCTTC
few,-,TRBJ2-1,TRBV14,CASSLVDRSYEQFF,TGTGCCAGCAGCCTTGTAGACAGGTCCTATGAGCAGTTCTTC
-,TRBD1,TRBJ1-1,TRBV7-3,CASSTNQGAAEAFF,TGTGCCAGCAGCACCAACCAGGGGGCCGCTGAAGCTTTCTTT
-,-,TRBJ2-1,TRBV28,CASSSPGAGSWNEQFF,TGTGCCAGCAGTTCGCCCGGGGCGGGATCTTGGAATGAGCAGTTCTTC
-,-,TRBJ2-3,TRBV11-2,CASSHRSGTDTQYF,TGTGCCAGCAGCCACAGAAGCGGGACAGATACGCAGTATTTT
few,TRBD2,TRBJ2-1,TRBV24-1,CATSDPSSGNNEQFF,TGTGCCACCAGTGATCCTTCTAGCGGGAACAATGAGCAGTTCTTC
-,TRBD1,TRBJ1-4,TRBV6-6,CASSYLTGRDEKLFF,TGTGCCAGCAGTTATTTGACAGGGAGAGACGAAAAACTGTTTTTT
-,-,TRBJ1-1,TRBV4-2,CASSQANIAEAFF,TGTGCCAGCAGCCAAGCTAACATCGCTGAAGCTTTCTTT
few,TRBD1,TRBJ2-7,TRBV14,CASSQVGDRYFYEQYF,TGTGCCAGCAGCCAAGTAGGGGACAGGTATTTCTACGAGCAGTACTTC
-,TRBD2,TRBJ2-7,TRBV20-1,CSARDSVGGYEQYF,TGCAGTGCTAGAGATTCCGTGGGAGGGTACGAGCAGTACTTC
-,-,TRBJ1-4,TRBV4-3,CASSPFGTFGGKLFF,TGCGCCAGCAGCCCGTTCGGGACATTCGGCGGAAAACTGTTTTTT
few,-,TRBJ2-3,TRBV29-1,CSVQTSWGTDTQYF,TGCAGCGTTCAAACGAGCTGGGGCACAGATACGCAGTATTTT
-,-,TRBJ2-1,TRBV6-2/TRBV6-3,CASTRGQSYNEQFF,TGTGCCAGCACGCGGGGACAGTCCTACAATGAGCAGTTCTTC
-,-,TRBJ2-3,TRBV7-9,CASSSTPPGSADTQYF,TGTGCCAGCAGCTCCACCCCCCCAGGGAGTGCAGATACGCAGTATTTT
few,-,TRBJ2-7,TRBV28,CASTHAGPLVEQYF,TGTGCCAGCACCCACGCCGGCCCCTTGGTCGAGCAGTACTTC
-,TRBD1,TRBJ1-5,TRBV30,CAWSRDRGNQPQHF,TGTGCCTGGAGCCGGGACAGGGGCAATCAGCCCCAGCATTTT
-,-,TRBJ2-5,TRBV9,CASSVDGEGGQETQYF,TGTGCCAGCAGCGTAGACGGGGAAGGTGGGCAAGAGACCCAGTACTTC
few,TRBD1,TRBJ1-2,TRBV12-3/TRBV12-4,CASRGQGVIYGYTF,TGTGCCAGCAGGGGACAGGGGGTGATCTATGGCTACACCTTC
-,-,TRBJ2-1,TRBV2,CASPAGEMNNEQFF,TGTGCCAGTCCCGCAGGGGAGATGAACAATGAGCAGTTCTTC
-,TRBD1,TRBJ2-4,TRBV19,CASTGTGKDIQYF,TGTGCCAGTACCGGGACAGGAAAGGACATTCAGTACTTC
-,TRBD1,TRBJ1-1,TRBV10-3,CAISGGTGNTEAFF,TGTGCCATCAGTGGCGGGACAGGGAACACTGAAGCTTTCTTT
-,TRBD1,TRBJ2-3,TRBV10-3,CAISETGTGVTDTQYF,TGTGCCATCAGTGAGACGGGGACAGGGGTCACAGATACGCAGTATTTT
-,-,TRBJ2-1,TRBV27,CASSPRKWGNVEQFF,TGTGCCAGCAGTCCACGGAAGTGGGGGAATGTTGAGCAGTTCTTC
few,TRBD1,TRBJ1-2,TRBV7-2,CASSADGTGIYGCTF,TGTGCCAGCAGCGCGGACGGGACAGGGATCTATGGCTGCACCTTC